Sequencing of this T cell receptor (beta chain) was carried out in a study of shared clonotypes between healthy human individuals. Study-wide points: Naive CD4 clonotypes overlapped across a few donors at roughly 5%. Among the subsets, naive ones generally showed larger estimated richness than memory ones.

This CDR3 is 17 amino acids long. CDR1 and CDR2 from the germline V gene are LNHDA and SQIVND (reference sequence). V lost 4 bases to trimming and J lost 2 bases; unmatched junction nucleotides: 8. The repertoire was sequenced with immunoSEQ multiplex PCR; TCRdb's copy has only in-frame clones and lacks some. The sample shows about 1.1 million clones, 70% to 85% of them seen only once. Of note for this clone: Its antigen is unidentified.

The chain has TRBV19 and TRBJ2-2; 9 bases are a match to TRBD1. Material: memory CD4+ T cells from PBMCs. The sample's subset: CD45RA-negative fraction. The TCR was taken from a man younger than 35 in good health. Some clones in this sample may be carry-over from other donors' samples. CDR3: CASSTLTGGRNTGELFF. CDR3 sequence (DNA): TGTGCCAGTAGTACCCTTACAGGGGGCCGAAACACCGGGGAGCTGTTTTTT.